This T cell receptor beta chain was sequenced during a study of T cells in Graves' hyperthyroidism and ophthalmopathy (dated by TCRdb to between 2018 and 2021). Background on the whole study: Peripheral blood samples were taken at initial diagnosis, before any treatment was given. To identify distinguishing TCR V-J signatures, a discovery cohort of around 100 patients was used, comprising some 43 with Graves' ophthalmopathy and around 60 with stable Graves' hyperthyroidism. Prospective prediction of ophthalmopathy was tested in an independent validation cohort of fewer than 20 hyperthyroidism patients and 17 patients who later progressed to ophthalmopathy. For training and testing, the 100 or so patients in the discovery cohort were randomly divided in a 7:3 ratio. In about 6 Graves' hyperthyroidism patients, the study also compared T-cell repertoires from thyroid tissue with T-cell repertoires from blood. Following sampling, methimazole starting at 30 mg daily was given to hyperthyroidism patients, and high-dose intravenous methylprednisolone was given to ophthalmopathy patients. According to the paper, TCR Vbeta CDR3 sequencing was carried out on over 130 peripheral blood samples, which came from approximately 41 ophthalmopathy, approximately 78 hyperthyroidism and about 17 progressor patients.

What the research found in general, with its limitations: In validation, progression to ophthalmopathy was predicted by the model with about 70% sensitivity and nearly 75% specificity, a median of around 5.9 months before onset. Sample size was not statistically predetermined, and investigators were not blinded to group allocation. A model built on a 13 V-J signature distinguished ophthalmopathy from stable hyperthyroidism, reaching around 87% sensitivity and around 81% specificity in cross-validation and 80%/75% in testing. Most expanded thyroid clonotypes (frequency above 0.001) were also detected in blood, a finding suggesting that blood repertoires may reflect thyroid immune responses.

With respect to this clonotype: The target of this receptor is not known. No base qualities exist here, and no much larger clone lies one base off it.

The germline V gene (reference sequence) yields LNHDA for CDR1 and SQIVND for CDR2. Trimming at the junction amounts to 10 bases on V and 4 bases on J, and the germline ends lie 25 bases apart. Measured from the cysteine to the phenylalanine, the CDR3 is 17 residues long. The CDR3 DNA has 51 bases and is translated from base 1. The TCR beta CDR3 regions were amplified from RNA transcripts. The first round of RT-PCR for the TCR CDR3 was performed with the HTBI primer set and the Qiagen OneStep RT-PCR kit. A second multiplex PCR round built the libraries, followed by size selection and purification. Libraries were sequenced paired-end with 100 bp reads on an Illumina HiSeq2000. Per the original workflow: Raw data were processed with SOAPnuke, discarding reads with adapters, uncalled bases, mean Phred below 15, or no exact constant-primer or identifier match. High-quality paired reads were merged with COPE v1.2.5, and unique nucleotide sequences were defined as clonotypes. MiTCR v1.1 was used to align the clonotypes against IMGT TRBV, TRBD and TRBJ reference segments. The analysis included only V-J combinations with a frequency above 0.0001, which together covered around 99% of the repertoires. A TCS score was defined as the ratio of F50 (clonal expansion) to E x V (chaos), with BLOSUM62-based TCRdist applied between CDR3 peptides within each V-J. Welch's t-statistics and random forest reduced 500 to 650 V-J features to 10 to 15, which were used in a naive Bayes classifier (R e1071). The public sequencing data were trimmed at Q25 with fastp and processed into clonotypes with MiXCR by TCRdb, which kept only in-frame beta chains. Rows with a matching CDR3 protein are joined into one entry that keeps the most common DNA and genes. TCRdb's processing, not the study's, gives the V and J calls here. The sample table shows around 490,000 distinct CDR3 sequences, and roughly 21% are seen once. Of the sample, around 50% falls within the top ten clones.

Ophthalmopathy patients had moderately to severely active disease, Clinical Activity Score of at least 3, NOSPECS grade of at least 4, and duration under 3 months. Patients with uncontrolled infections, other autoimmune diseases, pregnancy or lactation were excluded. Diagnoses were based on clinical symptoms, serum thyroxine and TRAb, thyroid ultrasound and orbital computed tomography. PBMCs were isolated from approximately 10 ml of fresh peripheral blood by Ficoll-Paque density gradient centrifugation. Total RNA was extracted with Trizol reagent, and quality was checked on an Agilent 2100 Bioanalyzer.

The clonotype originates from a man aged 35-49 years with Graves' ophthalmopathy. What was sequenced was blood. This sequence uses TRBV19 and TRBJ2-2; the D gene assignment is perhaps TRBD1 or TRBD2, with each matching 8 bases. The CDR3 region reads CATSDRGGTGLTGELFF. Read as DNA, the sequence is TGTGCCACTTCTGACCGCGGGGGGACAGGACTCACCGGGGAGCTGTTTTTT. Supplemented by the reference TRBV19 and TRBJ2-2 proteins around the CDR3, the complete variable domain is DGGITQSPKYLFRKEGQNVTLSCEQNLNHDAMYWYRQDPGQGLRLIYYSQIVNDFQKGDIAEGYSVSREKKESFPLTVTSAQKNPTAFYLCATSDRGGTGLTGELFFGEGSRLTVL.